A single sample is the source of the 26 T cell receptor beta chains below, sequenced in a study of T cell changes during pregnancy in multiple sclerosis. Clones were sequenced by immunoSEQ multiplex PCR, and TCRdb holds only the in-frame ones, with some missing. The table shows about 60,000 clones, with 91% occurring only once. The starting material was CD4+ T cells from peripheral blood mononuclear cells, obtained in the first trimester of pregnancy. The origin of the receptors is a female donor with multiple sclerosis, enrolled in a pregnancy study.

This clone was counted a single time. The gene calls are TRBV4-3 and TRBJ1-2; D not resolved. CDR3 length equals 15 residues. Per the germline V gene, CDR1 is LGHNA and CDR2 is YSLEER. V dropped 1 base and J dropped 2 bases, with 11 bases sitting between them. CDR3 region: CASSQGLSVNYGYTF. The CDR3 DNA reads as TGCGCCAGCAGCCAAGGTCTTTCGGTCAACTATGGCTACACCTTC.

The CDR3 is CASGTANTGELFF. DNA of the CDR3: TGTGCCAGCGGGACAGCGAACACCGGGGAGCTGTTTTTT. V and J are TRBV6-5 and TRBJ2-2; TRBD1 matches 7 bases. The CDR3 has 13 residues. Looked up from germline, CDR1 is MNHEY and CDR2 is SVGAGI. The V and J ends lost 8 bases and 0 bases, in that order; junction bases with no gene match: 0.

The chain carries TRBV18 and TRBJ2-7; D perhaps matches TRBD2 (6 bases). Trimming stripped 6 bases from V and 3 bases from J, with 18 bases between. CDR3 size: 15 residues. CDR1 and CDR2 from the germline V gene are KGHSH and LQKENI. The CDR3 protein is CASSFEGGGNYEQYF. DNA for the CDR3: TGTGCCAGCTCTTTCGAGGGCGGCGGGAACTACGAGCAGTACTTC.

The V gene is TRBV11-2, the J gene TRBJ1-2; D possibly corresponds to TRBD1 (5 bases). V gave up 3 bases and J gave up 6 bases, with 23 bases separating them. The length of the CDR3 is 17 residues. The V gene's germline CDR1 is SGHAT and CDR2 FQNNGV. The CDR3 nucleotides read TGTGCCAGCAGCTTCGGCCACACAGGTCTAGGGGCTGATGGCTACACCTTC. Its translation: CASSFGHTGLGADGYTF.

This clone has a single count. The chain combines TRBV14 with TRBJ2-1; maybe TRBD2 (6 bases). This CDR3 has 14 amino acids. Trimming shortened V by 5 bases and J by 0 bases, and 8 bases separated the two germline ends. Per germline, CDR1 SGHDN and CDR2 FVKESK. This CDR3 is CASSSDYSYNEQFF. The DNA for the CDR3 is TGTGCCAGCAGCTCGGACTACTCCTACAATGAGCAGTTCTTC.

The chain employs TRBV7-3 and TRBJ2-2; 7 bases match TRBD1. CDR3 length equals 17 residues. V gave up 1 base and J gave up 0 bases; unmatched junction bases: 5. Germline lookup yields CDR1 SGHTA and CDR2 FQGTGA. CDR3 sequence (DNA): TGTGCCAGCAGCTTAAAGCCGACAGGGACGAACACCGGGGAGCTGTTTTTT. It specifies CASSLKPTGTNTGELFF. The full variable domain, rest sourced from reference TRBV7-3 and TRBJ2-2, is GAGVSQTPSNKVTEKGKYVELRCDPISGHTALYWYRQSLGQGPEFLIYFQGTGAADDSGLPNDRFFAVRPEGSVSTLKIQRTERGDSAVYLCASSLKPTGTNTGELFFGEGSRLTVL.

CDR3 nucleotide sequence: TGTGCCGCACAGGGGGCGCGTGAAAAACTGTTTTTT. Protein product: CAAQGAREKLFF. The genes are TRBV9 and TRBJ1-4, with 9 positions matching TRBD1. The CDR3 extends over 12 amino acids. Germline CDR1 and CDR2: SGDLS and YYNGEE. Trimming cost V 10 bases and J 7 bases; bases outside gene matches: 5.

The rearrangement joins TRBV5-4 to TRBJ2-2, with a possible D match to TRBD1 (5 bases). The germline V gene encodes CDR1 SGHNT and CDR2 YYREEE (reference sequence). V was cut by 0 bases and J by 6 bases, with 12 bases left in between. The CDR3 extends over 15 amino acids. CDR3 sequence (DNA): TGTGCCAGCAGCTTGGCTTTAAGCAGGGCCGGGGAGCTGTTTTTT. Protein product: CASSLALSRAGELFF.

As concerns this clone: The junction shows a germline mismatch at one end, possibly a read error. The V call is TRBV7-3, the J call TRBJ2-2; tentatively, D is TRBD2 (5 bases). In germline, CDR1 is SGHTA, CDR2 FQGTGA. CDR3 length: 15 amino acids. CDR3 region: CASSLTRANTGELFF. The DNA for the CDR3 is TGTGCCAGCAGCCTAACTAGAGCGAACACCGGGGAGCTGTTTTTT.

The chain employs TRBV5-4 and TRBJ2-5; TRBD2 aligns across 12 bases. This CDR3 is built from 16 residues. In germline, CDR1 is SGHNT, CDR2 YYREEE (reference sequence). V trimming: 4 bases; J trimming: 7 bases; junction bases outside the gene matches: 11. This CDR3 reads CASSLGLAGGRGTQYF. CDR3 nucleotides: TGTGCCAGCAGCCTCGGGCTAGCGGGGGGGCGGGGGACCCAGTACTTC.

The chain recombines TRBV7-3 with TRBJ1-3; D is uncertain. The V gene lost 4 bases and the J gene lost 2 bases, with 12 bases spanning the gap. CDR1 is SGHTA, CDR2 FQGTGA, per germline. The CDR3 contains 15 residues. The CDR3 spells CASSSAGAAGNTIYF. The CDR3 coding sequence is TGTGCCAGCAGCTCGGCGGGAGCCGCTGGAAACACCATATATTTT.

The chain combines TRBV28 with TRBJ2-5; possible D gene TRBD2, 6 bases. V lost 6 bases and J 5 bases, leaving 7 bases between the germline ends. This CDR3 is built from 11 residues. CDR1 is MDHEN, CDR2 SYDVKM, per germline. The CDR3 DNA reads as TGTGCCAGCAGGGAGGGTGAGACCCAGTACTTC. The encoded protein is CASREGETQYF.

The chain carries TRBV9 and TRBJ2-1; 7 positions agree with TRBD2. J was trimmed by 0 bases and V by 0 bases; bases with no gene match: 3. Germline-derived CDR1 and CDR2 are SGDLS and YYNGEE. This CDR3 region has 16 residues. CDR3 loop: CASSVDGGGSYNEQFF. In DNA, the CDR3 is TGTGCCAGCAGCGTAGATGGCGGGGGCTCCTACAATGAGCAGTTCTTC.

J is TRBJ2-5 and V is TRBV7-2, with 12 bases identical to TRBD2. Germline values: CDR1 SGHTA, CDR2 FQGNSA. The CDR3 has 15 residues. The V segment lost 6 bases and the J segment 5 bases; nucleotides outside the gene matches: 7. In nucleotides, the CDR3 is TGTGCCAGCAGTCCGACTAGCGGGGGATGGGAGACCCAGTACTTC. Its translation: CASSPTSGGWETQYF.

The chain has TRBV15 and TRBJ1-2, with TRBD1 as a possible D gene (5 bases). Germline-derived CDR1 and CDR2 are LNHNV and YYDKDF (reference sequence). V dropped 0 bases and J dropped 1 base, with 12 bases sitting between them. The CDR3 has 16 residues. In DNA, the CDR3 is TGTGCCACCAGCAGAGAATTGGGGGGATATAACTATGGCTACACCTTC. It encodes CATSRELGGYNYGYTF.

This chain uses TRBV29-1 with TRBJ1-2, with D perhaps matching TRBD1 (6 bases). In germline, CDR1 is SQVTM, CDR2 ANQGSEA. With 0 bases removed from V and 0 bases from J, the gap between germline ends came to 17 bases. CDR3 length equals 17 residues. In DNA form, the CDR3 reads TGCAGCGTTGAAGATCGAATAGGGGGTGGAGCTAACTATGGCTACACCTTC. Its translation is CSVEDRIGGGANYGYTF.

As for this clone: This same CDR3 is encoded by further DNA sequences in the sample. This chain connects TRBV9 to TRBJ2-3, with D uncertain. V gave up 2 bases and J gave up 6 bases, with 7 bases separating them. The CDR3 sequence is 12 residues long. From germline, CDR1 is SGDLS and CDR2 YYNGEE. Here the CDR3 reads CASSVPSDTQYF. Here the CDR3 DNA reads TGTGCCAGCAGCGTCCCCTCGGATACGCAGTATTTT.

The chain couples TRBV6-5 to TRBJ1-1; a weak D match, TRBD1 (5 bases). This CDR3 has 13 amino acids. Germline loops: CDR1 MNHEY, CDR2 SVGAGI. V shed 2 bases and J shed 4 bases, with 8 bases lying between them. CDR3 in DNA: TGTGCCAGCAGTTACGGAGGGGCCACTGAAGCTTTCTTT. Amino acid sequence: CASSYGGATEAFF.

The chain has TRBV18 and TRBJ1-2; D may be TRBD1 (5 bases). Germline CDR1 KGHSH, CDR2 LQKENI. The CDR3 covers 14 residues. V was cut by 2 bases and J by 2 bases, with 9 bases left in between. The CDR3 spells CASSPWEGNYGYTF. CDR3 DNA sequence: TGTGCCAGCTCACCATGGGAGGGGAACTATGGCTACACCTTC.

This chain uses TRBV6-6 with TRBJ2-7; 9 positions agree with TRBD1. CDR3 size: 15 residues. Per germline, CDR1 MNHNY and CDR2 SVGAGI (reference sequence). V gave up 2 bases and J gave up 5 bases; unmatched junction bases: 7. The CDR3 spells CASSYPGQGYNEQYF. The CDR3 DNA sequence: TGTGCCAGCAGTTACCCGGGACAGGGCTACAACGAGCAGTACTTC.

This clone was observed a single time. The CDR3 coding sequence is TGTGCCACTCGGTACGCAGATACGCAGTATTTT. This encodes CATRYADTQYF. The V and J genes are TRBV10-3 and TRBJ2-3; the D is unclear. The CDR3 has 11 residues. V was clipped by 10 bases and J by 4 bases, with 9 bases between them. Germline V gene sequence: CDR1 ENHRY, CDR2 SYGVKD.

CDR3 in DNA: TGTGCCAGCAGCTTAGGGGGGAATGGCTACACCTTC. Its protein is CASSLGGNGYTF. The rearrangement joins TRBV7-3 to TRBJ1-2; maybe TRBD1 (5 bases). CDR3 length equals 12 residues. Trimming cost V 2 bases and J 6 bases, with 7 bases left between them. The germline gives CDR1 SGHTA, CDR2 FQGTGA. The whole variable domain, filled in from reference TRBV7-3 and TRBJ1-2, reads GAGVSQTPSNKVTEKGKYVELRCDPISGHTALYWYRQSLGQGPEFLIYFQGTGAADDSGLPNDRFFAVRPEGSVSTLKIQRTERGDSAVYLCASSLGGNGYTFGSGTRLTVV.

The chain recombines TRBV6-6 with TRBJ1-1, with a possible D match to TRBD1 (6 bases). Germline assignment: CDR1 MNHNY and CDR2 SVGAGI (reference sequence). V lost 5 bases, J lost 3 bases, and 13 bases lay in between. This CDR3 is 14 amino acids long. CDR3 in DNA: TGTGCCAGCAGTCGAAAGGGGGGGGACACTGAAGCTTTCTTT. Translated, it gives CASSRKGGDTEAFF.

The chain employs TRBV5-6 and TRBJ1-4, with D possibly matching TRBD1 (5 bases). CDR1 is SGHDT, CDR2 YYEEEE, per germline. The CDR3 covers 15 residues. V lost 0 bases to trimming and J lost 7 bases, with 13 bases between them. For the CDR3, the DNA is TGTGCCAGCAGCTTGGTCCGGGGGGTTGGTGAAAAACTGTTTTTT. Translated: CASSLVRGVGEKLFF.

J is TRBJ2-3 and V is TRBV7-2; 13 bases fit TRBD2. Germline lookup yields CDR1 SGHTA and CDR2 FQGNSA. The J segment lost 5 bases and the V segment lost 4 bases, leaving 3 bases of the junction unmatched. This CDR3 contains 15 residues. CDR3 residues: CASSSLAGGLDTQYF. In nucleotides, the CDR3 is TGTGCCAGCAGCTCACTAGCGGGGGGGTTAGATACGCAGTATTTT. The variable domain in full, with the rest retrieved from reference TRBV7-2 and TRBJ2-3, is GAGVSQSPSNKVTEKGKDVELRCDPISGHTALYWYRQSLGQGLEFLIYFQGNSAPDKSGLPSDRFSAERTGGSVSTLTIQRTQQEDSAVYLCASSSLAGGLDTQYFGPGTRLTVL.

The chain links TRBV6-1 to TRBJ2-7; TRBD1 matches 7 bases. V was pared by 4 bases and J by 2 bases, with 5 bases of the junction left unmatched. Germline assignment: CDR1 MNHNS and CDR2 SASEGT. This CDR3 spans 14 amino acids. CDR3 DNA: TGTGCCAGCAGTGTCCGGGACAGAGCCTACGAGCAGTACTTC. Amino acid sequence: CASSVRDRAYEQYF.